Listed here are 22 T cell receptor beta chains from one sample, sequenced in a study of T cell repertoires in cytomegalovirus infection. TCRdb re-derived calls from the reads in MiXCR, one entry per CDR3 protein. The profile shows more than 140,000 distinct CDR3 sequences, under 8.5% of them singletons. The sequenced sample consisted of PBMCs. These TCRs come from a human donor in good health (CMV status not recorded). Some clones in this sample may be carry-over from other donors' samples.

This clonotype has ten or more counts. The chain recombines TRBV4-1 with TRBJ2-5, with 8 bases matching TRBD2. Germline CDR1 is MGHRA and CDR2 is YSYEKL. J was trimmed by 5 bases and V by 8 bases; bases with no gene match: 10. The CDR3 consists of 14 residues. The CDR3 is CASALIAGMETQYF. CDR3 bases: TGCGCCAGCGCTTTAATAGCGGGGATGGAGACCCAGTACTTC.

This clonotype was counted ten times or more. Written as DNA, the CDR3 is TGTGCCAGCAGCCCTTGGGGGAACACTGAAGCTTTCTTT. Amino acids: CASSPWGNTEAFF. The chain uses TRBV7-3 and TRBJ1-1, with no clear D. There are 13 residues in the CDR3. Germline-derived CDR1 and CDR2 are SGHTA and FQGTGA. The V end was cut by 5 bases, the J end by 1 base, with 8 bases between.

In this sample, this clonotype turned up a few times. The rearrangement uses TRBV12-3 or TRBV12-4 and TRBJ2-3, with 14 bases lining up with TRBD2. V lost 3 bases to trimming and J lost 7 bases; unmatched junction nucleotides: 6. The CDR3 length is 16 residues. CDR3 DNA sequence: TGTGCCAGCAGTTTGCCGACTAGCGGGGGGGTAAATACGCAGTATTTT. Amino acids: CASSLPTSGGVNTQYF.

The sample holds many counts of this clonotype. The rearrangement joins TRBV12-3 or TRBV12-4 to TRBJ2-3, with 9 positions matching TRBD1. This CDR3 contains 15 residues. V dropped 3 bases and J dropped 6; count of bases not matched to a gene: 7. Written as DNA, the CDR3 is TGTGCCAGCAGTTTTTCCGACGACAGGGGGGATACGCAGTATTTT. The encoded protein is CASSFSDDRGDTQYF.

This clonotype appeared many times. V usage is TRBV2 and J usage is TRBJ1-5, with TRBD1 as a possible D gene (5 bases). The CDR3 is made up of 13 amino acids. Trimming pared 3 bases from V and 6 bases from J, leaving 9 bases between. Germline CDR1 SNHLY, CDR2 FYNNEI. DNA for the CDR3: TGTGCCAGCAGTGACGGGGGTGGTCAGCCCCAGCATTTT. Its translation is CASSDGGGQPQHF. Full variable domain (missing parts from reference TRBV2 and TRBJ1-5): EPEVTQTPSHQVTQMGQEVILRCVPISNHLYFYWYRQILGQKVEFLVSFYNNEISEKSEIFDDQFSVERPDGSNFTLKIRSTKLEDSAMYFCASSDGGGQPQHFGDGTRLSIL.

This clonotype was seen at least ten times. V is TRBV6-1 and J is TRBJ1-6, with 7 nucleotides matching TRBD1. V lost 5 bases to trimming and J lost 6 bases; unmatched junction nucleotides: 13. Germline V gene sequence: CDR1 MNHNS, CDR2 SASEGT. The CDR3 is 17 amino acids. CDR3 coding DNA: TGTGCCAGCAGTTATTCTTCGACAGGGAGCGGTAATTCACCCCTCCACTTT. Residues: CASSYSSTGSGNSPLHF.

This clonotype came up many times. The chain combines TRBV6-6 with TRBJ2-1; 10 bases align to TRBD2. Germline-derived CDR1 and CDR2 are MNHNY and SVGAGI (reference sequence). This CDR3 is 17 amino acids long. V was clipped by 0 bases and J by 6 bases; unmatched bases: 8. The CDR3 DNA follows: TGTGCCAGCAGTTACTCGACGACTAGCGGGTTTTTCAATGAGCAGTTCTTC. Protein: CASSYSTTSGFFNEQFF.

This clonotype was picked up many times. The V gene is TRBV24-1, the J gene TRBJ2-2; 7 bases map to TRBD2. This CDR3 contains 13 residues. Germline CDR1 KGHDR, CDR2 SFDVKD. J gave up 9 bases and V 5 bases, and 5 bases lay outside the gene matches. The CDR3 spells CATSGGSSRELFF. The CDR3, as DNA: TGTGCCACCAGTGGCGGGAGCTCCAGGGAGCTGTTTTTT.

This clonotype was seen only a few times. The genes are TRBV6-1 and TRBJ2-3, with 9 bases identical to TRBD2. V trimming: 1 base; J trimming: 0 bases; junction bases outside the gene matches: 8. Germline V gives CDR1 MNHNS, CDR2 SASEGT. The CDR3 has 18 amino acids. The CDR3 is CASSEGRGGTHSTDTQYF. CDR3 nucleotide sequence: TGTGCCAGCAGTGAAGGGCGGGGGGGGACGCATAGCACAGATACGCAGTATTTT.

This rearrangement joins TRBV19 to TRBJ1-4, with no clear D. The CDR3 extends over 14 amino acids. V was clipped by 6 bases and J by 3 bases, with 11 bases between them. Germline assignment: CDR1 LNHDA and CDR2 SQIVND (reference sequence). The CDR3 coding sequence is TGTGCCAGTAGCGGATACACTCCTAATGAAAAACTGTTTTTT. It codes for CASSGYTPNEKLFF.

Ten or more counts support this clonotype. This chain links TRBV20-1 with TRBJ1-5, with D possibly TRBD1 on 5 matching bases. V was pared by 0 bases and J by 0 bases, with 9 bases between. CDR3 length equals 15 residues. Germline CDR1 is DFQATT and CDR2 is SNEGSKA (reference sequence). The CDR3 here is CSARDGRGSNQPQHF. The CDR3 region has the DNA TGCAGTGCTAGAGATGGAAGGGGTAGCAATCAGCCCCAGCATTTT.

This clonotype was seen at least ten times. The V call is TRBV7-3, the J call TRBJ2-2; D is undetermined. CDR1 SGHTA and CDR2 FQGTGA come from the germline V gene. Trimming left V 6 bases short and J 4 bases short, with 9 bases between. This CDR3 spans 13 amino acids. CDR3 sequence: CASSLRPTGELFF. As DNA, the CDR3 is TGTGCCAGCAGTCTACGACCCACCGGGGAGCTGTTTTTT.

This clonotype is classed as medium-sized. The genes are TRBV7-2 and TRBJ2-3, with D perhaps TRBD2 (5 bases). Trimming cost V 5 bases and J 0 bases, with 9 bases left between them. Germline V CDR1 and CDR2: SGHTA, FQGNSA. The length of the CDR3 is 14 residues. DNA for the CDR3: TGTGCCAGCAGCCGTAGCGCCAGCACAGATACGCAGTATTTT. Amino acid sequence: CASSRSASTDTQYF.

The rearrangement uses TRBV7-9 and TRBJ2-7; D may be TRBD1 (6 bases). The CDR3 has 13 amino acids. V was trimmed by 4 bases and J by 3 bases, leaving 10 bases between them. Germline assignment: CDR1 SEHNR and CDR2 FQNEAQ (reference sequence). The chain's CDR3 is CASSSRDIYEQYV. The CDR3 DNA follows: TGTGCCAGCAGCTCCCGGGACATCTACGAGCAGTACGTC.

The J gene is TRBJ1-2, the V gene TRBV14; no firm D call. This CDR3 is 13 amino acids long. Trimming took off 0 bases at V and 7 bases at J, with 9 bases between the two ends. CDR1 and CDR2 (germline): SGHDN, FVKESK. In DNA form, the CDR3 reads TGTGCCAGCAGCCAAGAGGACGGAATTGGCTACACCTTC. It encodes CASSQEDGIGYTF.

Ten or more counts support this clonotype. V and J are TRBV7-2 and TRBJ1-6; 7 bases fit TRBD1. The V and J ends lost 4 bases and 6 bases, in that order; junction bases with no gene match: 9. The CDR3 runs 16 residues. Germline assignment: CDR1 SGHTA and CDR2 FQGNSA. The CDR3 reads CASSSSTGFSNSPLHF. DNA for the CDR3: TGTGCCAGCAGCTCATCGACAGGGTTTAGTAATTCACCCCTCCACTTT.

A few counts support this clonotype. The CDR3 sequence is CSASPGQGTTDTQYF. DNA for the CDR3: TGCAGTGCTAGTCCGGGACAGGGAACGACAGATACGCAGTATTTT. This rearrangement joins TRBV20-1 to TRBJ2-3, with 9 nucleotides matching TRBD1. The CDR3 covers 15 residues. The germline CDR1 and CDR2 sequences are DFQATT and SNEGSKA (reference sequence). Unmatched junction bases numbered 7, after V lost 3 bases and J lost 3 bases.

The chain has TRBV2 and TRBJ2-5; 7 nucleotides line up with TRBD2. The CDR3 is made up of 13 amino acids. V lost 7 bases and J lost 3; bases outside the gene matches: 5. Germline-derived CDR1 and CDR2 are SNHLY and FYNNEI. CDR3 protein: CASNLGREETQYF. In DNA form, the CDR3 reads TGTGCCAGCAACTTAGGGAGGGAAGAGACCCAGTACTTC. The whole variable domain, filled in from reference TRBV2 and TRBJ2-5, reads EPEVTQTPSHQVTQMGQEVILRCVPISNHLYFYWYRQILGQKVEFLVSFYNNEISEKSEIFDDQFSVERPDGSNFTLKIRSTKLEDSAMYFCASNLGREETQYFGPGTRLLVL.

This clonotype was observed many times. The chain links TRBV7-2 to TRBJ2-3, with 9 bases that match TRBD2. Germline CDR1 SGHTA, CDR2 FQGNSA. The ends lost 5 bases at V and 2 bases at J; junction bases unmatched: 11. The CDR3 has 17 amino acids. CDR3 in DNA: TGTGCCAGCAGCCCCCAGGCTAGCGGGGATATCACAGATACGCAGTATTTT. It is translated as CASSPQASGDITDTQYF.

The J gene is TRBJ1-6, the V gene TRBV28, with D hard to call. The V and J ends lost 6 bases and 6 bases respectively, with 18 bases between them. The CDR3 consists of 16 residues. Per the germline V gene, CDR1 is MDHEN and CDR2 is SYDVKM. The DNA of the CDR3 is TGTGCCAGCAGCGAACCGAACAGAAAACTTAATTCACCCCTCCACTTT. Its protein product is CASSEPNRKLNSPLHF.

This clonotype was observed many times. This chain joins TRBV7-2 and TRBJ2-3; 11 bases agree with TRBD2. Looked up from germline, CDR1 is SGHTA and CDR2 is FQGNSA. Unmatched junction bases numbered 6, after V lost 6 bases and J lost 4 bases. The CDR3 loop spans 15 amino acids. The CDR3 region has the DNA TGTGCCAGCAGTCGACTAGCGGGGCAACCAGATACGCAGTATTTT. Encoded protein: CASSRLAGQPDTQYF.

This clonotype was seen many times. The CDR3 protein is CASSTSTGTEAFF. CDR3 bases: TGTGCCAGTAGTACGTCGACAGGGACTGAAGCTTTCTTT. The chain couples TRBV19 to TRBJ1-1, with 7 bases that match TRBD1. CDR1 is LNHDA, CDR2 SQIVND, per germline (reference sequence). The V segment lost 4 bases and the J segment 5 bases; nucleotides outside the gene matches: 4. CDR3 length: 13 residues.